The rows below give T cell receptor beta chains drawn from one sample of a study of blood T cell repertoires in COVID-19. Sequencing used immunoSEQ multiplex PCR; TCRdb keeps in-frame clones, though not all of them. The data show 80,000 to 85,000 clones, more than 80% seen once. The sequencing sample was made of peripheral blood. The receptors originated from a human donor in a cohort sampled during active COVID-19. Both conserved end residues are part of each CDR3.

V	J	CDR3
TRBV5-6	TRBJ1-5	CASSLGGESFNQPQHF
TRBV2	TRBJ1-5	CASRTGRFSNQPQHF
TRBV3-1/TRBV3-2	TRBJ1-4	CASSRLFGGKLRTNEKLFF
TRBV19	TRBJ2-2	CASSPGHITGELFF
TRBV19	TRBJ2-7	CASSKGTSGVGEQYF
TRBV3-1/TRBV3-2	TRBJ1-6	CASRQTLYNSPLHF
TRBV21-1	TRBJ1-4	CASSKASGDRGISTNEKLFF
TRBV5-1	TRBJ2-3	CASRPGQGVVDTQYF
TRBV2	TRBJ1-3	CASRPGTASGNTIYF
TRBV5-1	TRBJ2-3	CASSRTGTDTQYF
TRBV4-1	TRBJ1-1	CASSQEGTGLRTEAFF
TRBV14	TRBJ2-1	CASSRLLGVGTALGSYNEQFF
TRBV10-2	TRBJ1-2	CASRGDRNYGYTF
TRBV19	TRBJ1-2	CASSFGGYYGYTF
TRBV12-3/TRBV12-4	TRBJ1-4	CASRTGGEKLFF
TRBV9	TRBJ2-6	CASSQTGTGKGSGANVLTF
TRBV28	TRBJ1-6	CASRSSGTYNSPLHF
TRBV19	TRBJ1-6	CASSNPTGRVLYSPLHF
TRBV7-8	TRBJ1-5	CASSLANRGIQPQHF
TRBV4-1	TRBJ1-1	CASSPYTMNTEAFF
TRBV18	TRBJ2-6	CASSRQGSSGANVLTF
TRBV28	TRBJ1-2	CASSLNMGQGEYGYTF
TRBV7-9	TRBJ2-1	CASRKGGAQEQFF
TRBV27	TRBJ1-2	CASTTRPGGGYGYTF
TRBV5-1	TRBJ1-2	CASSQTGDRGYTF
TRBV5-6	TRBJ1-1	CASSSLREMNTEAFF
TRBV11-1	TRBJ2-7	CASSSGTSYYEQYF
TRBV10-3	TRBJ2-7	CAISEGTGPPGEQYF
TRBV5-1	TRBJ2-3	CASSTTGRTDTQYF
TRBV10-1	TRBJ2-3	CASSESAFLFGRGPLTDTQYF
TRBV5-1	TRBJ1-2	CASSLNVRYGYTF
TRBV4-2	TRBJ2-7	CASSSTSEPYEQYF
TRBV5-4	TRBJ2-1	CASSLGAVAYNEQFF
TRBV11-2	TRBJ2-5	CASSLGGGEWETQYF
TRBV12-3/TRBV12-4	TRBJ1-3	CASAGGGNTIYF
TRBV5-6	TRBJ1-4	CASSSDRAREKLFF
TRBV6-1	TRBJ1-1	CASSDNYRAEAFF
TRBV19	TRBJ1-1	CASSFRTGRGTEAFF
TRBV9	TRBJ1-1	CASSLHLGQAEAFF
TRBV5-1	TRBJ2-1	CASSSGGPYNEQFF
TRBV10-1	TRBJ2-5	CASSSTEESETQYF
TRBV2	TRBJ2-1	CASFRQGIEQFF
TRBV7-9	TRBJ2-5	CASKQGGNQETQYF
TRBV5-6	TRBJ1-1	CASSAGTGNTEAFF
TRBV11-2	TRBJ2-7	CASSLDGRAVEQYF
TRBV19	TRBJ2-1	CASSGHKSYNEQFF
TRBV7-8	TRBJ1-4	CASSRQVGGEKLFF
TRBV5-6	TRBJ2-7	CASSREGEQYF
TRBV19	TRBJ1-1	CASSSSTRTATNTEAFF
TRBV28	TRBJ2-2	CASSLSSGVTGELFF
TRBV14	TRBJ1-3	CASSHLDRSSGNTIYF
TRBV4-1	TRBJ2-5	CASSPTGMETQYF